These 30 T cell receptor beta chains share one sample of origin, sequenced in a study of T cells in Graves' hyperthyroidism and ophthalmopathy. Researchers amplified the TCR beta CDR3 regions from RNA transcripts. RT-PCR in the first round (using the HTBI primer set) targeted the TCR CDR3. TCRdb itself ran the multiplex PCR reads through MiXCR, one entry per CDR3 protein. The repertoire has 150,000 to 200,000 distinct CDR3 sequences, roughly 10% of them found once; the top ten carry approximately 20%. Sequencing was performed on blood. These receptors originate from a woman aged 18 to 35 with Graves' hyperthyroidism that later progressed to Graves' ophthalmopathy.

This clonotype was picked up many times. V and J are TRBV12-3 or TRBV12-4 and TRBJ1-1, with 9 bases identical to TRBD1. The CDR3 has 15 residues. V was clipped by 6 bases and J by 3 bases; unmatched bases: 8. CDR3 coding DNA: TGTGCCAGCAGCCTAAACAGGGGGCCCGACACTGAAGCTTTCTTT. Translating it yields CASSLNRGPDTEAFF.

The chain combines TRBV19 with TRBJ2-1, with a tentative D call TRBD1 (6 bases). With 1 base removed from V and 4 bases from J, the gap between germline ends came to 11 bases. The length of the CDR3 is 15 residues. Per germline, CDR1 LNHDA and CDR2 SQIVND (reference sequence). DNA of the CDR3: TGTGCCAGTAGTATAGGGGACAACGGATACAATGAGCAGTTCTTC. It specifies CASSIGDNGYNEQFF.

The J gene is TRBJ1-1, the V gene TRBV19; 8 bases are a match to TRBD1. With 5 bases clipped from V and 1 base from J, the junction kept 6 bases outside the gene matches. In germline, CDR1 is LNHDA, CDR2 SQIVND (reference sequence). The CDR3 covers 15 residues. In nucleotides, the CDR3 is TGTGCCAGTAGTCCAATTACAGGGGGGAACACTGAAGCTTTCTTT. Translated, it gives CASSPITGGNTEAFF.

The CDR3 protein is CASNTGSGQPQHF. DNA for the CDR3: TGTGCCAGCAACACAGGGTCGGGTCAGCCCCAGCATTTT. V usage is TRBV6-2 or TRBV6-3 and J usage is TRBJ1-5; D perhaps matches TRBD1 (6 bases). There are 13 residues in the CDR3. Per the germline V gene, CDR1 is MNHEY and CDR2 is SVGEGT. V lost 7 bases and J lost 6, with 13 bases in between.

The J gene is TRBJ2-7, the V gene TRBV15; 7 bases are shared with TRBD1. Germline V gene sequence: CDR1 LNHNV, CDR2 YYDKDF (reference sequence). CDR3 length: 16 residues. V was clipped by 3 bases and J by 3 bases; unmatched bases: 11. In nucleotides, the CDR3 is TGTGCCACCAGCAGGGAAAAGGACAGGCCAGGCTACGAGCAGTACTTC. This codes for CATSREKDRPGYEQYF. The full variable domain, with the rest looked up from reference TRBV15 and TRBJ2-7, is DAMVIQNPRYQVTQFGKPVTLSCSQTLNHNVMYWYQQKSSQAPKLLFHYYDKDFNNEADTPDNFQSRRPNTSFCFLDIRSPGLGDTAMYLCATSREKDRPGYEQYFGPGTRLTVT.

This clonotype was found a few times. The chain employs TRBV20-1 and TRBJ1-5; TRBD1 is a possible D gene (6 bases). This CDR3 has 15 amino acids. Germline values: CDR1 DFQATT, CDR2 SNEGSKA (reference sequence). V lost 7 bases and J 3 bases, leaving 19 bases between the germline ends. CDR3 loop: CSGLQGGPTNQPQHF. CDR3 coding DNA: TGCAGTGGCTTACAAGGGGGACCCACCAATCAGCCCCAGCATTTT.

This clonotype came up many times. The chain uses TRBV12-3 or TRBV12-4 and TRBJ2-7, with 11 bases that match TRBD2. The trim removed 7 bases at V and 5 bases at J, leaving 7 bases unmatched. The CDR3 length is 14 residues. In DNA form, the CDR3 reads TGTGCCAGCACCCGAACTAGCGGGAGAAACGAGCAGTACTTC. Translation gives CASTRTSGRNEQYF.

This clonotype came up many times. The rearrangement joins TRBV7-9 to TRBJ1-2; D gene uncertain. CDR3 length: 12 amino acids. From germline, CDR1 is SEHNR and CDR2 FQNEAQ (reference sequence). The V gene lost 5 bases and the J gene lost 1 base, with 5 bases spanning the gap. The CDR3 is CASSMYNYGYTF. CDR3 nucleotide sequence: TGTGCCAGCAGCATGTATAACTATGGCTACACCTTC.

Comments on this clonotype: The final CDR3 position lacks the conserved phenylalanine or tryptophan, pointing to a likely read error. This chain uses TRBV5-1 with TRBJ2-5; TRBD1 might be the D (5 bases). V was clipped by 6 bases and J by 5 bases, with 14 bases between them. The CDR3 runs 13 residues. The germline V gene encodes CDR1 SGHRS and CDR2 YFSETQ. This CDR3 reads CASTEAGMETQYL. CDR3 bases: TGCGCCAGCACCGAGGCAGGGATGGAGACCCAGTACCTC.

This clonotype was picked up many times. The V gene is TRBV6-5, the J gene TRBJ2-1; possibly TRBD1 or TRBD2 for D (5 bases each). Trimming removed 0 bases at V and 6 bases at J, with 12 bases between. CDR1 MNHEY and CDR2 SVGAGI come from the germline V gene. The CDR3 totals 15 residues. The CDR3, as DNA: TGTGCCAGCAGTTACTCGGGGGAGAGGGTCAATGAGCAGTTCTTC. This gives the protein CASSYSGERVNEQFF.

The CDR3 DNA sequence: TGTGCCTGGAGTCGGTCAGGGCCCCGTTTTCAGCCCCAGCATTTT. It encodes CAWSRSGPRFQPQHF. The chain uses TRBV30 and TRBJ1-5; D is possibly TRBD1 (5 bases). V dropped 2 bases and J dropped 6 bases, with 17 bases sitting between them. This CDR3 contains 15 residues. Germline values: CDR1 GTSNPN, CDR2 SVGIG (reference sequence).

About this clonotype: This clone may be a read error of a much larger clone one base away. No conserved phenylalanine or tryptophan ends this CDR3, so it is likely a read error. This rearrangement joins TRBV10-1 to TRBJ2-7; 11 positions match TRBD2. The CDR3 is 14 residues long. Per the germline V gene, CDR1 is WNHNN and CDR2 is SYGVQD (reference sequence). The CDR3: CASRPSGGTYEQYS. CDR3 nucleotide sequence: TGTGCCAGCAGACCTAGCGGGGGGACCTACGAGCAGTACTCC.

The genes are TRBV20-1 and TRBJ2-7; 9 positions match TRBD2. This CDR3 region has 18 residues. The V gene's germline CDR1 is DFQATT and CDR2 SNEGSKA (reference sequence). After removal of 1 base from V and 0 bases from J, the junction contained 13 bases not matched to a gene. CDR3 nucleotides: TGCAGTGCTAGAGTTCGAGTTAGTAGCGGGGGCCCCTCCTACGAGCAGTACTTC. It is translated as CSARVRVSSGGPSYEQYF.

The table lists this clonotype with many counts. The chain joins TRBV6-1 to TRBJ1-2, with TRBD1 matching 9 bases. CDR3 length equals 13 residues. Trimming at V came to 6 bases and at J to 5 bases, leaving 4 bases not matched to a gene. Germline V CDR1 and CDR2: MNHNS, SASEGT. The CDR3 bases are TGTGCCAGCAGCACAGGGACAGGGTATGGCTACACCTTC. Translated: CASSTGTGYGYTF.

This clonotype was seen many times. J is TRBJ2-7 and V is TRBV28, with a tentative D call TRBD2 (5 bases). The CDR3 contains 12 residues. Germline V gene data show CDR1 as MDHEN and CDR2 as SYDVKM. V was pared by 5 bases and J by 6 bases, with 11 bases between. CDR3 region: CASSPLRGEQYF. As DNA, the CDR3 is TGTGCCAGCAGTCCCCTCCGGGGCGAGCAGTACTTC.

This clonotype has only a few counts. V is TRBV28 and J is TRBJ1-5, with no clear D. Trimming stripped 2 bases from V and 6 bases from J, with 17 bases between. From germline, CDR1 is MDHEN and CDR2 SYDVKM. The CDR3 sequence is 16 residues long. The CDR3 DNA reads TGTGCCAGCAGTTTACTCGGCCGGACCAACAGTCAGCCCCAGCATTTT. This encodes CASSLLGRTNSQPQHF.

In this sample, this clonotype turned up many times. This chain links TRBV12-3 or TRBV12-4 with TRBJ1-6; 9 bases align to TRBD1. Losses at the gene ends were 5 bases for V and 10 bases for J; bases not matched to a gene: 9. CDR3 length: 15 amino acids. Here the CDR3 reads CASSRQGTGSSPLHF. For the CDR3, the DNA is TGTGCCAGCAGTCGGCAAGGGACAGGGTCCTCACCCCTCCACTTT.

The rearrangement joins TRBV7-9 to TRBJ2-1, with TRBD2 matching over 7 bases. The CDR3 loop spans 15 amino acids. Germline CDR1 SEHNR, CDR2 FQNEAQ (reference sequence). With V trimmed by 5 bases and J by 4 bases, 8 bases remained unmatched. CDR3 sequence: CASSRAGTLYNEQFF. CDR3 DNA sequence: TGTGCCAGCAGCCGAGCGGGGACCCTTTACAATGAGCAGTTCTTC.

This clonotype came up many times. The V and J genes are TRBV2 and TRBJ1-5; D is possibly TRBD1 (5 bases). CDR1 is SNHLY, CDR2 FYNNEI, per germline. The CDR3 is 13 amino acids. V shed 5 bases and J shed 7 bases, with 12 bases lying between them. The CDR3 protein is CASSYGAPQPQHF. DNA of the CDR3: TGTGCCAGCAGTTACGGGGCACCACAGCCCCAGCATTTT.

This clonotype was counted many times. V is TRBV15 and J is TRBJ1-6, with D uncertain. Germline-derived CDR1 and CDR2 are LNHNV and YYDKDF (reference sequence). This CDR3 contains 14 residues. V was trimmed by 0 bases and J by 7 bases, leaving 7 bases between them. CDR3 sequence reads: CATSREEGNSPLHF. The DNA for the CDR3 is TGTGCCACCAGCAGAGAGGAAGGGAATTCACCCCTCCACTTT.

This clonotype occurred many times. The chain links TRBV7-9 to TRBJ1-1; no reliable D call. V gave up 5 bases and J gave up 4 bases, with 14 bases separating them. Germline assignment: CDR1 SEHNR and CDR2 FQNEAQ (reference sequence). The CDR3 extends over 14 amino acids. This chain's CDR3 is CASSTNVLGTEAFF. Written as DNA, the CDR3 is TGTGCCAGCAGCACAAATGTTCTGGGCACTGAAGCTTTCTTT. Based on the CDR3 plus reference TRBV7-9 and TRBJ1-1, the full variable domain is DTGVSQNPRHKITKRGQNVTFRCDPISEHNRLYWYRQTLGQGPEFLTYFQNEAQLEKSRLLSDRFSAERPKGSFSTLEIQRTEQGDSAMYLCASSTNVLGTEAFFGQGTRLTVV.

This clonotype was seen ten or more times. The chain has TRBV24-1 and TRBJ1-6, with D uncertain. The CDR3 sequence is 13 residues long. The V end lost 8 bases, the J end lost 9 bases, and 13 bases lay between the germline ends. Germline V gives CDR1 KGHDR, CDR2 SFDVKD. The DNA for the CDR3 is TGTGCCACCAACGAACGGTGGGGTTCACCCCTCCACTTT. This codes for CATNERWGSPLHF.

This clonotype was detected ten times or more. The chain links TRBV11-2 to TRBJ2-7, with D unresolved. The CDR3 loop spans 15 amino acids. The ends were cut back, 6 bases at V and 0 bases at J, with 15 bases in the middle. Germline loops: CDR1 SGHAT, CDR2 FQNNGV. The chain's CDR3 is CASRVGQANSYEQYF. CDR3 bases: TGTGCCAGCAGGGTAGGGCAGGCCAACTCCTACGAGCAGTACTTC. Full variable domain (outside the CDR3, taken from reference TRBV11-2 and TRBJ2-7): EAGVAQSPRYKIIEKRQSVAFWCNPISGHATLYWYQQILGQGPKLLIQFQNNGVVDDSQLPKDRFSAERLKGVDSTLKIQPAKLEDSAVYLCASRVGQANSYEQYFGPGTRLTVT.

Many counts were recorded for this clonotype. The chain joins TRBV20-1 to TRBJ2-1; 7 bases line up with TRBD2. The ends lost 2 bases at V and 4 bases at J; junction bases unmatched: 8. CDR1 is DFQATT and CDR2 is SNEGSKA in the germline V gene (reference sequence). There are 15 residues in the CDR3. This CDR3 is CSARLMGGWYNEQFF. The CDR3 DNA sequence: TGCAGTGCTAGATTGATGGGGGGGTGGTACAATGAGCAGTTCTTC.

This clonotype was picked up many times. The CDR3 DNA follows: TGTGCCACCAGCAGAGACCCCGTCGGGGCCACCATCACAGATACGCAGTATTTT. Its protein product is CATSRDPVGATITDTQYF. The chain carries TRBV15 and TRBJ2-3; either TRBD1 or TRBD2 may supply D (5 bases each). CDR1 is LNHNV and CDR2 is YYDKDF in the germline V gene (reference sequence). The CDR3 extends over 18 amino acids. Trimming pared 0 bases from V and 2 bases from J, leaving 18 bases between.

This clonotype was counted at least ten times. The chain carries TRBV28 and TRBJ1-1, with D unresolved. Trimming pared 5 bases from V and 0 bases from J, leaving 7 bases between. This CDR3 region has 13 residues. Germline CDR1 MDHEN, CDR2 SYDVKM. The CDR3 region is CASSPSLNTEAFF. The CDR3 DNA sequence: TGTGCCAGCAGTCCTTCCTTGAACACTGAAGCTTTCTTT.

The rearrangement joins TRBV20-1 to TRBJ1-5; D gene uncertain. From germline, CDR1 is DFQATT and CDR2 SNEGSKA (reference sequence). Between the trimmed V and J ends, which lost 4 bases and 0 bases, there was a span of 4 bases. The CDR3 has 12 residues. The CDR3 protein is CSATHSNQPQHF. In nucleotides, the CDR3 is TGCAGTGCTACTCATAGCAATCAGCCCCAGCATTTT.

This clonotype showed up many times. This CDR3 is CASSQKSWNTEAFF. The CDR3 bases are TGTGCCAGCTCACAGAAGAGCTGGAACACTGAAGCTTTCTTT. The chain has TRBV18 and TRBJ1-1; D not resolved. The CDR3 runs 14 residues. Per the germline V gene, CDR1 is KGHSH and CDR2 is LQKENI. V lost 4 bases to trimming and J lost 1 base, with 10 bases between them.

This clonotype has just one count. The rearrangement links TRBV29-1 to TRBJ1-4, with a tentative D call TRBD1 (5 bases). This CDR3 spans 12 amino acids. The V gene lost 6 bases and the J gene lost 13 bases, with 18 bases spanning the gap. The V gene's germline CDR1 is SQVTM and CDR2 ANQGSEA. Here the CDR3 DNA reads TGCAGCGTCCCCACCGGGGACTATGGACTGTTTTTT. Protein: CSVPTGDYGLFF.

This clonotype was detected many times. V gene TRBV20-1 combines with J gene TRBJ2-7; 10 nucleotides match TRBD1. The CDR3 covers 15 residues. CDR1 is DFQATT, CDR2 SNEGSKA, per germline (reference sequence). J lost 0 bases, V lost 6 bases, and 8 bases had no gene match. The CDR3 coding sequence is TGCAGTGCAACACCTGGGACAGGGGACTCCTACGAGCAGTACTTC. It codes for CSATPGTGDSYEQYF.